Below are 17 T cell receptor beta chains sequenced from a single sample in a study of blood T cell repertoires in COVID-19. Profiled with immunoSEQ multiplex PCR; TCRdb holds only in-frame clones, not every one. The data contain around 190,000 clones, 80% to 90% of them singletons. Specimen: peripheral blood. Receptors originate from a man between 45 and 60 years old with active or convalescent COVID-19.

This clone has a single count. The junction does not match germline at one end; this may be a read error. The V call is TRBV19, the J call TRBJ1-2; D may be TRBD1 (5 bases). The CDR3 has 14 amino acids. CDR1 is LNHDA and CDR2 is SQIVND in the germline V gene (reference sequence). The chain's CDR3 is CATSGATANYGYTF. The CDR3 bases are TGTGCCACTAGTGGGGCGACAGCTAACTATGGCTACACCTTC. The full variable domain, rest sourced from reference TRBV19 and TRBJ1-2, is DGGITQSPKYLFRKEGQNVTLSCEQNLNHDAMYWYRQDPGQGLRLIYYSQIVNDFQKGDIAEGYSVSREKKESFPLTVTSAQKNPTAFYLCATSGATANYGYTFGSGTRLTVV.

This clone has only a few counts. V gene TRBV25-1 combines with J gene TRBJ1-1, with D hard to call. The CDR3 extends over 12 amino acids. Per germline, CDR1 MGHDK and CDR2 SYGVNS. V lost 4 bases and J lost 7, with 10 bases in between. The CDR3 sequence: CASSGAGVEAFF. CDR3 DNA sequence: TGTGCCAGCAGTGGGGCCGGGGTTGAAGCTTTCTTT.

This chain links TRBV6-5 with TRBJ1-6; possibly TRBD1 for D (5 bases). Trimming took off 7 bases at V and 6 bases at J, with 7 bases between the two ends. CDR1 is MNHEY, CDR2 SVGAGI, per germline. This CDR3 comprises 12 residues. The CDR3 region has the DNA TGTGCCAGCACCAGGGTTAATTCACCCCTCCACTTT. Translated: CASTRVNSPLHF.

The V and J genes are TRBV5-6 and TRBJ1-2; possibly TRBD1 for D (5 bases). The V gene lost 0 bases and the J gene lost 6 bases, with 6 bases spanning the gap. The CDR3 sequence is 12 residues long. Per the germline V gene, CDR1 is SGHDT and CDR2 is YYEEEE. In DNA form, the CDR3 reads TGTGCCAGCAGCTTGGTACAGGATGGCTACACCTTC. Its translation is CASSLVQDGYTF.

The CDR3 region is CATSRGPGQADYEQYF. In nucleotides, the CDR3 is TGTGCCACCAGCAGGGGCCCGGGACAGGCAGATTACGAGCAGTACTTC. J is TRBJ2-7 and V is TRBV15; TRBD1 agrees at 8 bases. J gave up 4 bases and V 3 bases, and 11 bases lay outside the gene matches. CDR3 size: 16 residues. Germline CDR1 reads LNHNV; CDR2 reads YYDKDF (reference sequence).

The rearrangement uses TRBV7-2 and TRBJ1-2, with 8 bases that match TRBD1. Per germline, CDR1 SGHTA and CDR2 FQGNSA. The CDR3 loop spans 16 amino acids. Trimming took 5 bases from V and 8 from J; bases not matched to a gene: 16. The CDR3 spells CASSQYIPRGLEGYTF. Here the CDR3 DNA reads TGTGCCAGCAGCCAATACATCCCCAGGGGGCTAGAGGGCTACACCTTC.

This clone appeared a few times. The V call is TRBV5-1, the J call TRBJ2-7, with D tentatively TRBD1 (6 bases). CDR1 SGHRS and CDR2 YFSETQ come from the germline V gene. The V end was cut by 0 bases, the J end by 9 bases, with 16 bases between. CDR3 size: 14 residues. The CDR3 DNA sequence: TGCGCCAGCAGCTTGGGACAGGTAGAAGTGGGGCAGTACTTC. This encodes CASSLGQVEVGQYF.

This clone was recorded once. V usage is TRBV28 and J usage is TRBJ2-7; D remains unclear. The CDR3 has 15 residues. Trimming cost V 4 bases and J 0 bases, with 13 bases left between them. The V gene's germline CDR1 is MDHEN and CDR2 SYDVKM. The CDR3 spells CASSSPGAASYEQYF. The CDR3 nucleotides read TGTGCCAGCAGTTCGCCGGGTGCGGCCTCCTACGAGCAGTACTTC.

The genes are TRBV27 and TRBJ2-7; D is ambiguous. Germline lookup yields CDR1 MNHEY and CDR2 SMNVEV (reference sequence). The CDR3 consists of 14 residues. The germline V and J ends were trimmed by 5 bases and 0 bases, with 11 bases remaining between them. CDR3 loop: CASSPPGISYEQYF. CDR3 nucleotide sequence: TGTGCCAGCAGTCCCCCAGGAATCTCCTACGAGCAGTACTTC.

CDR3 nucleotide sequence: TGTGCCAGCAAATTGGAGTCCATGAACACTGAAGCTTTCTTT. Protein product: CASKLESMNTEAFF. This sequence joins TRBV2 and TRBJ1-1; D is unclear. Germline loops: CDR1 SNHLY, CDR2 FYNNEI. With 7 bases removed from V and 0 bases from J, the gap between germline ends came to 12 bases. The CDR3 has 14 residues.

This sequence joins TRBV11-2 and TRBJ2-1; D is possibly TRBD1 (5 bases). Germline lookup yields CDR1 SGHAT and CDR2 FQNNGV. The CDR3 spans 13 residues. The V and J ends lost 1 base and 9 bases respectively, with 10 bases between them. The CDR3 spells CASSLVADSEQFF. The CDR3 nucleotides are TGTGCCAGCAGCTTAGTGGCAGACAGTGAGCAGTTCTTC. Using reference TRBV11-2 and TRBJ2-1 for the parts outside the CDR3, the full variable domain is EAGVAQSPRYKIIEKRQSVAFWCNPISGHATLYWYQQILGQGPKLLIQFQNNGVVDDSQLPKDRFSAERLKGVDSTLKIQPAKLEDSAVYLCASSLVADSEQFFGPGTRLTVL.

This sequence joins TRBV2 and TRBJ2-5; TRBD1 matches at 7 bases. Germline trimming cut 6 bases from V and 3 bases from J; bases unmatched to any gene: 4. Germline CDR1 reads SNHLY; CDR2 reads FYNNEI. This CDR3 spans 13 amino acids. CDR3 nucleotide sequence: TGTGCCAGCAGCCGGGACAGTGAAGAGACCCAGTACTTC. Translating it yields CASSRDSEETQYF.

The chain uses TRBV7-2 and TRBJ2-1; no reliable D call. The V end lost 8 bases, the J end lost 3 bases, and 8 bases lay between the germline ends. The germline V gene has CDR1 SGHTA and CDR2 FQGNSA. CDR3 length: 12 amino acids. CDR3 loop: CASGTNYNEQFF. DNA of the CDR3: TGTGCCAGCGGTACTAACTACAATGAGCAGTTCTTC. The full variable domain, completed using reference TRBV7-2 and TRBJ2-1, is GAGVSQSPSNKVTEKGKDVELRCDPISGHTALYWYRQSLGQGLEFLIYFQGNSAPDKSGLPSDRFSAERTGGSVSTLTIQRTQQEDSAVYLCASGTNYNEQFFGPGTRLTVL.

The rearrangement links TRBV5-1 to TRBJ2-1; tentatively, D is TRBD1 (5 bases). The CDR3 sequence is 12 residues long. Germline V gene lookup returns CDR1 SGHRS and CDR2 YFSETQ. The V end lost 4 bases, the J end lost 3 bases, and 5 bases lay between the germline ends. The CDR3 DNA reads as TGCGCCAGCAGCGGACACTACAATGAGCAGTTCTTC. Amino acids: CASSGHYNEQFF.

This clone has only a few counts. This chain connects TRBV5-1 to TRBJ2-1; possibly TRBD2 for D (5 bases). The V and J ends lost 4 bases and 6 bases respectively, with 14 bases between them. The germline gives CDR1 SGHRS, CDR2 YFSETQ. The CDR3 runs 14 residues. CDR3 protein: CASSGRTLVNEQFF. In DNA, the CDR3 is TGCGCCAGCAGCGGCCGGACTCTGGTCAATGAGCAGTTCTTC.

In nucleotides, the CDR3 is TGTGCCAGCTCCCTCAGGGTAGCGGCAACGGCAAATGAAAAACTGTTTTTT. Protein: CASSLRVAATANEKLFF. This chain links TRBV18 with TRBJ1-4; perhaps TRBD1 as D (5 bases). The CDR3 totals 17 residues. V was trimmed by 6 bases and J by 5 bases, leaving 22 bases between them. From germline, CDR1 is KGHSH and CDR2 LQKENI.

The chain employs TRBV28 and TRBJ2-4; TRBD1 agrees at 7 bases. With 6 bases clipped from V and 0 bases from J, the junction kept 5 bases outside the gene matches. Germline V gives CDR1 MDHEN, CDR2 SYDVKM. The CDR3 is 15 residues long. CDR3 amino acids: CASRLQGVAKNIQYF. CDR3 nucleotides: TGTGCCAGCAGGCTTCAGGGGGTAGCCAAAAACATTCAGTACTTC.